The rows below give T cell receptor beta chains drawn from one sample of a study of cytomegalovirus exposure and HLA in healthy donors. Here immunoSEQ multiplex PCR was the method, and the copy in TCRdb shows in-frame clones only, minus some. The table shows roughly 88,000 clones, with more than 75% occurring only once. The sample consisted of PBMCs. These TCRs come from a man aged 30-40 years in good health and CMV-seropositive. Each CDR3 is given with its conserved first and last residue. The D gene is left open where the match is weak. Some rows have no size entry. The others give once, few or many, or a class for an expanded clone.

j_call: TRBJ2-1; clone_size: .; v_call: TRBV5-1; d_call: .; cdr3_nt: TGCGCCAGCAGCTTGGGGACTACCGGTTCCTACAATGAGCAGTTCTTC; cdr3_aa: CASSLGTTGSYNEQFF
j_call: TRBJ2-1; clone_size: .; v_call: TRBV2; d_call: TRBD2; cdr3_nt: TGTGCCAGCAGTGAGGGTAGCGGGAGGAACAATGAGCAGTTCTTC; cdr3_aa: CASSEGSGRNNEQFF
j_call: TRBJ1-1; clone_size: once; v_call: TRBV7-9; d_call: .; cdr3_nt: TGTGCCAGCAGCTTACCGCAAAGGACAGCAGCTTTCTTT; cdr3_aa: CASSLPQRTAAFF
j_call: TRBJ2-7; clone_size: .; v_call: TRBV7-9; d_call: .; cdr3_nt: TGTGCCAGCAGCTTAGTTCGGGGGGAGCAGTACTTC; cdr3_aa: CASSLVRGEQYF
j_call: TRBJ1-2; clone_size: once; v_call: TRBV9; d_call: .; cdr3_nt: TGTGCCAGCAGCACCCGAATAAACTATGAGGACAACTACACCTTC; cdr3_aa: CASSTRINYEDNYTF
j_call: TRBJ2-7; clone_size: .; v_call: TRBV27; d_call: .; cdr3_nt: TGTGCCAGCAGTACCTATACAGGGCCCTACGAGCAGTACTTC; cdr3_aa: CASSTYTGPYEQYF
j_call: TRBJ1-2; clone_size: .; v_call: TRBV27; d_call: TRBD1; cdr3_nt: TGTGCCAGCACGCGGAAGGGGACAGGGGGTTTAGCTAACTATGGCTACACCTTC; cdr3_aa: CASTRKGTGGLANYGYTF
j_call: TRBJ2-7; clone_size: .; v_call: TRBV19; d_call: .; cdr3_nt: TGTGCCAGTAGTGAAACAGTAACCACCTACGAGCAGTACTTC; cdr3_aa: CASSETVTTYEQYF
j_call: TRBJ1-1; clone_size: .; v_call: TRBV6-5; d_call: .; cdr3_nt: TGTGCCAGCACCCCCGACAGCCGAAACACTGAAGCTTTCTTT; cdr3_aa: CASTPDSRNTEAFF
j_call: TRBJ1-1; clone_size: .; v_call: TRBV7-9; d_call: TRBD1; cdr3_nt: TGTGCCAGCAGATACGGACAGGGGGGCCCTGAAGCTTTCTTT; cdr3_aa: CASRYGQGGPEAFF
j_call: TRBJ2-3; clone_size: .; v_call: TRBV10-3; d_call: TRBD2; cdr3_nt: TGTGCCATCAGTGAGTCTCGGGGGGTGCCGTCCACAGATACGCAGTATTTT; cdr3_aa: CAISESRGVPSTDTQYF
j_call: TRBJ2-1; clone_size: .; v_call: TRBV11-1; d_call: TRBD2; cdr3_nt: TGTGCCAGCAGCCCTACGATAGCGGGGGCACGTGAGCAGTTCTTC; cdr3_aa: CASSPTIAGAREQFF
j_call: TRBJ2-1; clone_size: .; v_call: TRBV5-6; d_call: TRBD1; cdr3_nt: TGTGCCAGCAGCTTAGACAGGGGGTCCTACAATGAGCAGTTCTTC; cdr3_aa: CASSLDRGSYNEQFF
j_call: TRBJ2-7; clone_size: .; v_call: TRBV19; d_call: .; cdr3_nt: TGTGCCAGTAGTATCGAGAGCTCCTACGAGCAGTACTTC; cdr3_aa: CASSIESSYEQYF
j_call: TRBJ1-5; clone_size: .; v_call: TRBV19; d_call: .; cdr3_nt: TGTGCCAGTAGTATACGAGGGGGGGCTAGGGGCAATCAGCCCCAGCATTTT; cdr3_aa: CASSIRGGARGNQPQHF
j_call: TRBJ2-3; clone_size: .; v_call: TRBV4-1; d_call: .; cdr3_nt: TGCGCCAGCAGCCAAGTCGCAGATACGCAGTATTTT; cdr3_aa: CASSQVADTQYF
j_call: TRBJ2-7; clone_size: .; v_call: TRBV7-2; d_call: .; cdr3_nt: TGTGCCAGCAGCTTCTTGGACACCCACGAGCAGTACTTC; cdr3_aa: CASSFLDTHEQYF
j_call: TRBJ1-3; clone_size: once; v_call: TRBV27; d_call: .; cdr3_nt: TGTGCCAGCAGTCTCCGGAGTTCTGGAAACACCATATATTTT; cdr3_aa: CASSLRSSGNTIYF
j_call: TRBJ2-3; clone_size: .; v_call: TRBV2; d_call: .; cdr3_nt: TGTGCCAGCAGTGTGGGGAGTACGCAGTATTTT; cdr3_aa: CASSVGSTQYF
j_call: TRBJ1-6; clone_size: .; v_call: TRBV12-2; d_call: .; cdr3_nt: TGTGCAAGTCGCTTACCTGGGGGGACGGCCCTCCACTTT; cdr3_aa: CASRLPGGTALHF